This TCR beta chain derives from a study of early T cells in non-severe SARS-CoV-2 infection. The overall study: Whole-blood bulk RNA, unsorted, was sequenced, and chains were unpaired.

Molecules of cDNA were individually given unique molecular identifiers that were attached to them. TCRdb redid the calling of the 5' RACE reads with MiXCR, one entry per CDR3 protein. The sample comprises around 29,000 distinct CDR3 sequences, roughly 5% of which are singletons, and 4.5% rests with the top ten. This CDR3 comprises 14 residues. Trimming left V 2 bases short and J 2 bases short, with 9 bases between. Notes on the study in general: Matching with VDJdb favored anti-spike CD8 responses (missing private and CD4 specificities).

Ten or more counts support this clonotype. The antigen is unknown. The V gene is TRBV12-3 or TRBV12-4, the J gene TRBJ1-1; D call uncertain. Material for sequencing was whole blood. This sequence was found in an adult who was a healthcare worker with PCR-confirmed SARS-CoV-2 infection or an uninfected control (not recorded which). CDR3 protein: CASSLSVLNTEAFF. The CDR3 DNA reads as TGTGCCAGCAGTTTAAGTGTATTAAACACTGAAGCTTTCTTT.